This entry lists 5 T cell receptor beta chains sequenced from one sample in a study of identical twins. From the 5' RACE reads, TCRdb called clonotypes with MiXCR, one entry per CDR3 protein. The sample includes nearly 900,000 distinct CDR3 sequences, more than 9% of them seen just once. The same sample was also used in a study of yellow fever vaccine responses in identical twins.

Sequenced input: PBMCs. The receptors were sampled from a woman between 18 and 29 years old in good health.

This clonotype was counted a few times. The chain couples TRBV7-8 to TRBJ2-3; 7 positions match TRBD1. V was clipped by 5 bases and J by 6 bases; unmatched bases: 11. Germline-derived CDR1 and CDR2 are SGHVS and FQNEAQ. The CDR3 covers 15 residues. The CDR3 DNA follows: TGTGCCAGCAGCCCCAATACCAACAGGGGTGATACGCAGTATTTT. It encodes CASSPNTNRGDTQYF.

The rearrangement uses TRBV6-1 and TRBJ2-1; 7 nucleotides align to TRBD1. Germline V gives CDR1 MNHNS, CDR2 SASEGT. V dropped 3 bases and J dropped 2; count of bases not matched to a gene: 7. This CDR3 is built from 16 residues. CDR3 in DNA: TGTGCCAGCAGTGAGAGCCGACAGGGACCCTACAATGAGCAGTTCTTC. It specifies CASSESRQGPYNEQFF.

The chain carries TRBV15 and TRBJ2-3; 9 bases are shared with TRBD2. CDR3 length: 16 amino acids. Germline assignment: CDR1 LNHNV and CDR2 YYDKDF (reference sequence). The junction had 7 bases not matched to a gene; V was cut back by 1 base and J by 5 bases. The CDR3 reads CATSRGDAGGRDTQYF. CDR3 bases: TGTGCCACCAGCAGAGGGGACGCGGGGGGGCGAGATACGCAGTATTTT.

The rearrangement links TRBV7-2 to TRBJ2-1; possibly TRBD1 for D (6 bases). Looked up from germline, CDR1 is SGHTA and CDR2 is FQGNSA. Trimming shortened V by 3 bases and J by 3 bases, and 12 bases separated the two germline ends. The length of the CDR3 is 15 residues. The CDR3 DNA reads TGTGCCAGCAGCTTGGGACATAACATCTACAATGAGCAGTTCTTC. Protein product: CASSLGHNIYNEQFF.

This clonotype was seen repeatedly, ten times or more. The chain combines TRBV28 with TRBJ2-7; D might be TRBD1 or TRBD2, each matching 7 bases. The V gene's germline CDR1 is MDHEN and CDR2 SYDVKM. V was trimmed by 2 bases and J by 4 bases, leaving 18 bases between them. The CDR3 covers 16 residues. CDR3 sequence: CASSLREGAGYYEQYF. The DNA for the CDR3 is TGTGCCAGCAGTTTAAGGGAGGGGGCCGGTTATTACGAGCAGTACTTC.